The 32 T cell receptor beta chains in this list originate from one sample, sequenced in a study of cytomegalovirus exposure and HLA in healthy donors. Amplification used 60 Vbeta primers and 13 Jbeta primers. Generated by immunoSEQ multiplex PCR, the TCRdb table keeps only in-frame clones and is missing some. Of 140,000 to 150,000 clones in the sample, around 73% were seen once. The sample consisted of PBMCs. Receptors originate from a female donor in good health and CMV-seronegative.

The rearrangement joins TRBV29-1 to TRBJ2-1, with TRBD2 matching over 10 bases. The CDR3 contains 15 residues. The germline gives CDR1 SQVTM, CDR2 ANQGSEA. Trimming took 4 bases from V and 0 from J; bases not matched to a gene: 3. This chain's CDR3 is CSVGVAGGSYNEQFF. The DNA of the CDR3 is TGCAGCGTTGGAGTAGCGGGGGGCTCCTACAATGAGCAGTTCTTC.

The chain couples TRBV29-1 to TRBJ2-3; 9 nucleotides align to TRBD2. The CDR3 is made up of 13 amino acids. The V gene's germline CDR1 is SQVTM and CDR2 ANQGSEA. The V segment lost 6 bases and the J segment 5 bases; nucleotides outside the gene matches: 6. Here the CDR3 DNA reads TGCAGCGTGACTAGCGGAGCTATAGATACGCAGTATTTT. This codes for CSVTSGAIDTQYF.

This chain links TRBV19 with TRBJ1-2; 8 bases line up with TRBD1. The J segment lost 6 bases and the V segment lost 5 bases, leaving 5 bases of the junction unmatched. The CDR3 runs to 13 residues. Germline loops: CDR1 LNHDA, CDR2 SQIVND (reference sequence). The CDR3 sequence: CASSPRTGNGYTF. In nucleotides, the CDR3 is TGTGCCAGTAGTCCTCGGACAGGGAATGGCTACACCTTC.

The chain links TRBV5-6 to TRBJ2-5; 9 nucleotides agree with TRBD1. The J call may be in error: the DNA end matches TRBJ2-7 better. The V gene's germline CDR1 is SGHDT and CDR2 YYEEEE. This CDR3 contains 15 residues. The CDR3 is CASSWDRVGAYEQYF. CDR3 nucleotides: TGTGCCAGCAGCTGGGACAGGGTCGGCGCCTACGAGCAGTACTTC.

The genes are TRBV30 and TRBJ2-2; D unclear. Trimming stripped 2 bases from V and 3 bases from J, with 16 bases between. The CDR3 has 16 residues. The germline V gene encodes CDR1 GTSNPN and CDR2 SVGIG (reference sequence). The CDR3 bases are TGTGCCTGGAGTTCATCCAGGTTGGTGTACACCGGGGAGCTGTTTTTT. It codes for CAWSSSRLVYTGELFF.

The genes are TRBV6-4 and TRBJ1-6, with 7 bases fitting TRBD1. Germline trimming cut 4 bases from V and 4 bases from J; bases unmatched to any gene: 4. Germline loops: CDR1 MRHNA, CDR2 SNTAGT. The CDR3 loop spans 15 amino acids. CDR3 loop: CASSVGTAYNSPLHF. For the CDR3, the DNA is TGTGCCAGCAGTGTTGGGACAGCTTATAATTCACCCCTCCACTTT.

This clone was observed a handful of times. The chain joins TRBV19 to TRBJ1-1; TRBD1 matches 7 bases. This CDR3 is built from 15 residues. With 4 bases clipped from V and 1 base from J, the junction kept 6 bases outside the gene matches. Per germline, CDR1 LNHDA and CDR2 SQIVND (reference sequence). CDR3 nucleotide sequence: TGTGCCAGTAGTAGGAGGGACAGATCGAACACTGAAGCTTTCTTT. It codes for CASSRRDRSNTEAFF.

V gene TRBV9 combines with J gene TRBJ1-3; 11 bases map to TRBD1. In germline, CDR1 is SGDLS, CDR2 YYNGEE. Germline trimming cut 3 bases from V and 0 bases from J; bases unmatched to any gene: 2. The CDR3 has 16 amino acids. The DNA of the CDR3 is TGTGCCAGCAGCGGCGGGACAGGGGGCTCTGGAAACACCATATATTTT. Amino acid sequence: CASSGGTGGSGNTIYF.

CDR3 sequence: CASSPIRNRGSNQPQHF. The CDR3 DNA follows: TGTGCCAGCAGCCCTATAAGGAACAGGGGTAGCAATCAGCCCCAGCATTTT. The chain combines TRBV28 with TRBJ1-5, with 7 nucleotides matching TRBD1. The CDR3 extends over 17 amino acids. Germline V lookup: CDR1 MDHEN, CDR2 SYDVKM. J gave up 0 bases and V 6 bases, and 11 bases lay outside the gene matches.

The rearrangement uses TRBV4-3 and TRBJ2-3, with D perhaps matching TRBD1 (5 bases). CDR1 and CDR2 (germline): LGHNA, YSLEER. This CDR3 has 15 amino acids. V lost 0 bases and J lost 6, with 13 bases in between. The CDR3 DNA follows: TGCGCCAGCAGCCAAGAGGGGCGACGTGAGGATACGCAGTATTTT. It encodes CASSQEGRREDTQYF.

The chain couples TRBV7-2 to TRBJ2-7; 8 bases agree with TRBD1. The length of the CDR3 is 15 residues. V was pared by 5 bases and J by 5 bases, with 11 bases of the junction left unmatched. The V gene's germline CDR1 is SGHTA and CDR2 FQGNSA. CDR3 coding DNA: TGTGCCAGCAGCCCACGACGGACAGGGCGCGACGAGCAGTACTTC. This gives the protein CASSPRRTGRDEQYF.

The chain has TRBV7-8 and TRBJ1-5, with D perhaps matching TRBD1 (6 bases). The CDR3 length is 14 residues. CDR1 is SGHVS, CDR2 FQNEAQ, per germline. The ends were cut back, 6 bases at V and 3 bases at J, with 12 bases in the middle. This CDR3 is CASRADRLNQPQHF. The CDR3 region has the DNA TGTGCCAGCAGGGCAGACAGGCTCAATCAGCCCCAGCATTTT.

The chain links TRBV6-5 to TRBJ1-3; TRBD1 might be the D (6 bases). Looked up from germline, CDR1 is MNHEY and CDR2 is SVGAGI. CDR3 size: 15 residues. Trimming removed 7 bases from V and 0 bases from J, with 13 bases in between. DNA for the CDR3: TGTGCCAGCATCAGAACAGGGAGCTCTGGAAACACCATATATTTT. Protein sequence: CASIRTGSSGNTIYF.

This clone showed up just once. Other DNA sequences in the sample encode the same CDR3. The chain joins TRBV29-1 to TRBJ2-7, with D possibly being TRBD1 (5 bases). The CDR3 length is 13 residues. The germline V and J ends were trimmed by 7 bases and 6 bases, with 19 bases remaining between them. Germline values: CDR1 SQVTM, CDR2 ANQGSEA. In DNA, the CDR3 is TGCAGCGCTACCGACAGAGTAGGTGGCGAGCAGTACTTC. Protein product: CSATDRVGGEQYF.

The gene calls are TRBV7-8 and TRBJ2-7, with D perhaps TRBD2 (5 bases). The CDR3 has 15 amino acids. Germline CDR1 SGHVS, CDR2 FQNEAQ. Deletions cut 1 base from V and 0 bases from J, with 10 bases between. The CDR3 region has the DNA TGTGCCAGCAGCTTAGTAGGGAGAGTCTCCTACGAGCAGTACTTC. It specifies CASSLVGRVSYEQYF.

The rearrangement links TRBV6-5 to TRBJ2-2; 8 bases map to TRBD1. This CDR3 is 15 amino acids long. J was trimmed by 2 bases and V by 7 bases; bases with no gene match: 6. In germline, CDR1 is MNHEY, CDR2 SVGAGI. In DNA, the CDR3 is TGTGCCAGCAAATCAGGGGGCGTCAACACCGGGGAGCTGTTTTTT. This encodes CASKSGGVNTGELFF.

The genes are TRBV6-1 and TRBJ1-6, with a weak D call TRBD1 (6 bases). Between the trimmed V and J ends, which lost 4 bases and 9 bases, there was a span of 10 bases. The V gene's germline CDR1 is MNHNS and CDR2 SASEGT. The CDR3 contains 13 residues. CDR3 coding DNA: TGTGCCAGCAGTGCAGGGGCCGGTTCACCCCTCCACTTT. Translation gives CASSAGAGSPLHF.

In DNA form, the CDR3 reads TGTGCCAGCCACCTCGGGAGCCTTGGTTGGACTGAAGCTTTCTTT. This codes for CASHLGSLGWTEAFF. The chain recombines TRBV28 with TRBJ1-1; D is unclear. The CDR3 has 15 amino acids. Germline V gene lookup returns CDR1 MDHEN and CDR2 SYDVKM. Trimming took off 8 bases at V and 5 bases at J, with 21 bases between the two ends.

CDR3 region: CASSLDRAGQPQHF. The CDR3 region has the DNA TGTGCCAGCAGTTTGGACAGGGCTGGCCAGCCCCAGCATTTT. The V call is TRBV27, the J call TRBJ1-5; 8 bases align to TRBD1. J lost 7 bases, V lost 3 bases, and 5 bases had no gene match. Germline V gives CDR1 MNHEY, CDR2 SMNVEV (reference sequence). The CDR3 has 14 amino acids.

This clone came up once. The chain joins TRBV28 to TRBJ2-1; 7 bases map to TRBD2. CDR3 length: 15 amino acids. Germline lookup yields CDR1 MDHEN and CDR2 SYDVKM. Germline trimming cut 3 bases from V and 0 bases from J; bases unmatched to any gene: 2. The CDR3: CASSLRTSSYNEQFF. The CDR3 region has the DNA TGTGCCAGCAGTTTGCGGACTAGCTCCTACAATGAGCAGTTCTTC.

Concerning this clone: One end of the junction fails to match germline, which may point to a read error. This chain uses TRBV7-8 with TRBJ1-2; 9 nucleotides match TRBD1. Germline CDR1 SGHVS, CDR2 FQNEAQ. The CDR3 runs to 15 residues. The CDR3 sequence is CASSTGTGFNYGYPF. CDR3 DNA: TGTGCCAGCAGCACTGGGACAGGGTTTAACTATGGCTACCCCTTC.

The chain carries TRBV9 and TRBJ2-5, with 9 bases aligning to TRBD1. Matching the DNA end better, TRBJ2-7 makes the J call doubtful. CDR3 length: 15 amino acids. Germline V gene data show CDR1 as SGDLS and CDR2 as YYNGEE. For the CDR3, the DNA is TGTGCCAGCAGCGTAGGGGGACAGGGACTCTACGAGCAGTACTTC. Translating it yields CASSVGGQGLYEQYF.

The chain is built from TRBV11-1 and TRBJ2-2; 8 nucleotides match TRBD1. With 4 bases clipped from V and 1 base from J, the junction kept 8 bases outside the gene matches. The CDR3 extends over 17 amino acids. Germline V lookup: CDR1 SGHAT, CDR2 FQDESV (reference sequence). The CDR3 loop is CASSSPRGRLNTGELFF. CDR3 DNA: TGTGCCAGCAGCTCTCCCAGGGGGCGACTGAACACCGGGGAGCTGTTTTTT.

This chain joins TRBV28 and TRBJ2-7, with D possibly TRBD2 on 5 matching bases. The CDR3 has 17 residues. Germline CDR1 MDHEN, CDR2 SYDVKM. V dropped 5 bases and J dropped 2 bases, with 22 bases sitting between them. CDR3 DNA: TGTGCCAGCAGTCAAACATGGATGGCGGAGGACCCCTACGAGCAGTACTTC. Encoded protein: CASSQTWMAEDPYEQYF.

The chain carries TRBV11-2 and TRBJ1-2, with 9 bases lining up with TRBD1. Germline CDR1 is SGHAT and CDR2 is FQNNGV. The CDR3 consists of 17 residues. After removal of 5 bases from V and 4 bases from J, the junction contained 14 bases not matched to a gene. CDR3 sequence: CASSTHRGRLGGYGYTF. The CDR3 bases are TGTGCCAGCAGCACACACAGGGGGCGCCTGGGGGGCTATGGCTACACCTTC.

V and J are TRBV7-9 and TRBJ2-3; no firm D call. Germline V gene lookup returns CDR1 SEHNR and CDR2 FQNEAQ (reference sequence). Trimming pared 5 bases from V and 4 bases from J, leaving 7 bases between. The length of the CDR3 is 12 residues. The CDR3 region is CASSEAADTQYF. Written as DNA, the CDR3 is TGTGCCAGCAGCGAGGCGGCAGATACGCAGTATTTT.

The rearrangement joins TRBV6-1 to TRBJ2-5; 16 bases are a match to TRBD2. The CDR3 totals 17 residues. V lost 3 bases to trimming and J lost 5 bases; unmatched junction nucleotides: 6. Germline V CDR1 and CDR2: MNHNS, SASEGT. The CDR3 DNA reads as TGTGCCAGCAGTGACGGGACTAGCGGGAGGGCCTTGGAGACCCAGTACTTC. Its protein is CASSDGTSGRALETQYF.

This clone has just a few counts. The V and J genes are TRBV4-1 and TRBJ1-1, with a weak D call TRBD1 (5 bases). CDR1 is MGHRA, CDR2 YSYEKL, per germline. V was shortened by 5 bases and J by 5 bases, with 12 bases between the two germline ends. The CDR3 loop spans 13 amino acids. This CDR3 is CASSTGFLTEAFF. The CDR3 nucleotides are TGCGCCAGCAGCACAGGTTTTCTAACTGAAGCTTTCTTT.

The chain has TRBV6-5 and TRBJ1-6; D perhaps matches TRBD1 (6 bases). The V end lost 4 bases, the J end lost 9 bases, and 16 bases lay between the germline ends. Germline V gene lookup returns CDR1 MNHEY and CDR2 SVGAGI. This CDR3 has 15 residues. CDR3 protein: CASSSQGIALSPLHF. For the CDR3, the DNA is TGTGCCAGCAGTTCACAGGGTATAGCCCTTTCACCCCTCCACTTT.

The gene calls are TRBV19 and TRBJ2-7; TRBD2 agrees at 11 bases. This CDR3 region has 17 residues. Per the germline V gene, CDR1 is LNHDA and CDR2 is SQIVND (reference sequence). V was clipped by 4 bases and J by 0 bases; unmatched bases: 8. CDR3 bases: TGTGCCAGTAGTAAACTCCTAGCGGGAGGTTTCTCCTACGAGCAGTACTTC. This encodes CASSKLLAGGFSYEQYF.

The chain uses TRBV23-1 and TRBJ2-1; 8 positions match TRBD1. TRBV23-1 is treated as an ORF (open reading frame) with a function not yet certain. The junction had 4 bases not matched to a gene; V was cut back by 6 bases and J by 6 bases. CDR3 size: 13 residues. CDR3 amino acids: CASRPTGGNEQFF. The CDR3 DNA is TGCGCCAGCAGGCCTACAGGGGGCAATGAGCAGTTCTTC.

V gene TRBV7-9 combines with J gene TRBJ2-3; tentatively, D is TRBD2 (6 bases). This CDR3 is 14 amino acids long. Per the germline V gene, CDR1 is SEHNR and CDR2 is FQNEAQ (reference sequence). With 5 bases removed from V and 0 bases from J, the gap between germline ends came to 9 bases. CDR3 bases: TGTGCCAGCAGCGGGGACTTCAGCACAGATACGCAGTATTTT. Encoded protein: CASSGDFSTDTQYF.